The 18 T cell receptor beta chains listed next were all sequenced from one sample in a study of shared clonotypes between healthy human individuals. Sequenced by immunoSEQ multiplex PCR; TCRdb stores in-frame clones only, minus some. The table lists about 95,000 clones, about 68% of them singletons, with about 42% in the top ten. Sequencing was performed on memory CD8+ T cells sorted from blood. As to subset: CD45RO+ cells pooled with CCR7-negative TemRA cells. The receptors here all came from a man under 40 in good health.

The gene calls are TRBV18 and TRBJ2-7; D remains ambiguous. V lost 1 base and J lost 0, with 7 bases in between. The CDR3 has 14 amino acids. CDR1 and CDR2 from the germline V gene are KGHSH and LQKENI. The CDR3 spells CASSPLPGSYEQYF. The CDR3 DNA sequence: TGTGCCAGCTCACCACTTCCAGGCTCCTACGAGCAGTACTTC.

This chain connects TRBV2 to TRBJ2-7, with D maybe TRBD1 (5 bases). This CDR3 is built from 14 residues. The V gene's germline CDR1 is SNHLY and CDR2 FYNNEI. V was shortened by 4 bases and J by 0 bases, with 10 bases between the two germline ends. The DNA for the CDR3 is TGTGCCAGCAGTGTCGGCAGGGTCTCCTACGAGCAGTACTTC. It yields the protein CASSVGRVSYEQYF.

This sequence joins TRBV7-7 and TRBJ2-5; 7 bases are a match to TRBD2. Per the germline V gene, CDR1 is SSHAT and CDR2 is FNYEAQ (reference sequence). The CDR3 consists of 15 residues. The J segment lost 2 bases and the V segment lost 1 base, leaving 4 bases of the junction unmatched. CDR3 bases: TGTGCCAGCAGCTTAGTTGCGGGGGAGCAAGAGACCCAGTACTTC. Translating it yields CASSLVAGEQETQYF.

To note about this clone: Additional DNA sequences in this sample encode the identical CDR3. The V and J genes are TRBV11-2 and TRBJ2-1; 11 nucleotides agree with TRBD2. Germline loops: CDR1 SGHAT, CDR2 FQNNGV. V lost 2 bases and J lost 8; bases outside the gene matches: 8. The CDR3 runs to 16 residues. CDR3 nucleotides: TGTGCCAGCAGCTTATTAGCGGGAGGGCCCTTCGATGAGCAGTTCTTC. As protein: CASSLLAGGPFDEQFF.

The rearrangement links TRBV28 to TRBJ2-5; TRBD1 matches at 12 bases. The V segment lost 10 bases and the J segment 5 bases; nucleotides outside the gene matches: 14. The CDR3 runs 16 residues. CDR1 and CDR2 (germline): MDHEN, SYDVKM. The chain's CDR3 is CATRGDRGQSTETQYF. DNA of the CDR3: TGTGCCACCAGGGGGGACAGGGGGCAATCTACCGAGACCCAGTACTTC.

This clone was detected only once. V and J are TRBV20-1 and TRBJ1-2; D remains ambiguous. The ends were cut back, 6 bases at V and 9 bases at J, with 14 bases in the middle. In germline, CDR1 is DFQATT, CDR2 SNEGSKA (reference sequence). The CDR3 runs to 11 residues. The CDR3 region is CSAQDPTSYTF. In DNA form, the CDR3 reads TGCAGTGCCCAAGACCCTACTAGCTACACCTTC.

This chain links TRBV19 with TRBJ2-4, with TRBD2 matching 14 bases. This CDR3 spans 17 amino acids. Germline V gene data show CDR1 as LNHDA and CDR2 as SQIVND (reference sequence). V lost 4 bases and J lost 6; bases outside the gene matches: 8. CDR3 in amino acids: CASSRGLAGAPGNIQYF. As DNA, the CDR3 is TGTGCCAGTAGTAGGGGACTAGCGGGAGCTCCTGGAAACATTCAGTACTTC.

This sequence joins TRBV2 and TRBJ2-7; D unresolved. The CDR3 is 13 residues long. Per the germline V gene, CDR1 is SNHLY and CDR2 is FYNNEI. V dropped 6 bases and J dropped 6 bases, with 15 bases sitting between them. The DNA of the CDR3 is TGTGCCAGCAGCTCCGGGCCGGGCGGCGAGCAGTACTTC. Its protein product is CASSSGPGGEQYF.

A few counts support this clone. CDR3 nucleotide sequence: TGTGCCAGCACCACGTTGCGGGACCGAGGAAATGAGCAGTTCTTC. Translation gives CASTTLRDRGNEQFF. The chain carries TRBV7-2 and TRBJ2-1; maybe TRBD2 (6 bases). CDR1 and CDR2 from the germline V gene are SGHTA and FQGNSA. The CDR3 is made up of 15 amino acids. The V and J ends lost 7 bases and 7 bases respectively, with 20 bases between them.

V gene TRBV11-2 combines with J gene TRBJ2-3; 9 bases fit TRBD2. The V and J ends lost 5 bases and 0 bases, in that order; junction bases with no gene match: 6. The germline gives CDR1 SGHAT, CDR2 FQNNGV. CDR3 length equals 16 residues. This CDR3 is CASSVSGRSSTDTQYF. CDR3 coding DNA: TGTGCCAGCAGCGTTAGCGGGAGAAGTAGCACAGATACGCAGTATTTT.

The gene calls are TRBV30 and TRBJ1-5; perhaps TRBD1 as D (5 bases). From germline, CDR1 is GTSNPN and CDR2 SVGIG (reference sequence). V lost 2 bases to trimming and J lost 5 bases, with 22 bases between them. The CDR3 runs to 17 residues. CDR3 coding DNA: TGTGCCTGGAGTTTCGCGGGACCGCGAAACCCGTATCAGCCCCAGCATTTT. Translation: CAWSFAGPRNPYQPQHF.

The V call is TRBV28, the J call TRBJ2-7, with 7 bases that match TRBD1. This CDR3 contains 15 residues. CDR1 MDHEN and CDR2 SYDVKM come from the germline V gene. V trimming: 5 bases; J trimming: 3 bases; junction bases outside the gene matches: 10. CDR3 residues: CASSDSTTGFYEQYF. The CDR3 DNA reads as TGTGCCAGCAGTGACTCGACGACAGGGTTCTACGAGCAGTACTTC.

The chain has TRBV5-4 and TRBJ2-7, with 11 bases aligning to TRBD2. The germline CDR1 and CDR2 sequences are SGHNT and YYREEE (reference sequence). V shed 4 bases and J 2 bases; nucleotides not matched to a gene: 8. The CDR3 totals 16 residues. CDR3 loop: CASSASGTSGTYEQYF. For the CDR3, the DNA is TGTGCCAGCAGCGCGTCCGGGACTAGCGGTACCTACGAGCAGTACTTC.

J is TRBJ2-1 and V is TRBV6-1; 7 bases align to TRBD1. Germline lookup yields CDR1 MNHNS and CDR2 SASEGT. The ends lost 2 bases at V and 2 bases at J; junction bases unmatched: 3. This CDR3 has 15 amino acids. The CDR3 DNA is TGTGCCAGCAGTGAAATCCAGGGGGCCTACAATGAGCAGTTCTTC. Protein: CASSEIQGAYNEQFF.

This clone was found once. V is TRBV7-9 and J is TRBJ1-1, with 10 positions matching TRBD1. CDR1 is SEHNR, CDR2 FQNEAQ, per germline (reference sequence). The CDR3 consists of 17 residues. With V trimmed by 3 bases and J by 4 bases, 11 bases remained unmatched. The DNA for the CDR3 is TGTGCCAGCAGCTTCTTAGGGACAGGGGTTTTGGGCACTGAAGCTTTCTTT. Amino acid sequence: CASSFLGTGVLGTEAFF.

The V gene is TRBV4-3, the J gene TRBJ2-2, with 10 bases matching TRBD2. This CDR3 comprises 17 residues. V shed 3 bases and J 7 bases; nucleotides not matched to a gene: 11. CDR1 and CDR2 (germline): LGHNA, YSLEER. The CDR3, as DNA: TGCGCCAGCAGCCACCAGACGTGGCTAGCGGGAGTCGGGGAGCTGTTTTTT. Protein: CASSHQTWLAGVGELFF.

This clone was counted at least ten times. The identical CDR3 is also encoded by other nucleotide sequences in the sample. The genes are TRBV9 and TRBJ2-7; D may be TRBD1 (6 bases). The CDR3 length is 13 residues. Germline V gene sequence: CDR1 SGDLS, CDR2 YYNGEE. The V end lost 4 bases, the J end lost 3 bases, and 11 bases lay between the germline ends. The CDR3 bases are TGTGCCAGCAGCAGGGAAGGGGGCTACGAGCAGTACTTC. This gives the protein CASSREGGYEQYF.

The chain joins TRBV4-3 to TRBJ2-7, with D tentatively TRBD2 (7 bases). Germline lookup yields CDR1 LGHNA and CDR2 YSLEER. Trimming took 0 bases from V and 10 from J, leaving 19 bases between them. The CDR3 has 15 amino acids. The CDR3 reads CASSQDVRGRGPQYF. CDR3 bases: TGCGCCAGCAGCCAAGATGTAAGGGGGAGGGGACCTCAGTACTTC.